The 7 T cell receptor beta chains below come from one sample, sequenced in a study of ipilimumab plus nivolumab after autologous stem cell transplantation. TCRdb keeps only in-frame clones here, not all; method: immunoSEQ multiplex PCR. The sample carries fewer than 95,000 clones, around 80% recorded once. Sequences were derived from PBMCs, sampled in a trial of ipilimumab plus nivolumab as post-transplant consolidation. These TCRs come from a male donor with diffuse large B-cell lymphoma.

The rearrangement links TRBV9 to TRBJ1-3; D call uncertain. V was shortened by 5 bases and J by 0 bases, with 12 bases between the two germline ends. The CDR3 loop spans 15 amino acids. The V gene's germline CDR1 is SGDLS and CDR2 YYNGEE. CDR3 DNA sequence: TGTGCCAGCAGTTTAAGTTCGAGCTCTGGAAACACCATATATTTT. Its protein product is CASSLSSSSGNTIYF.

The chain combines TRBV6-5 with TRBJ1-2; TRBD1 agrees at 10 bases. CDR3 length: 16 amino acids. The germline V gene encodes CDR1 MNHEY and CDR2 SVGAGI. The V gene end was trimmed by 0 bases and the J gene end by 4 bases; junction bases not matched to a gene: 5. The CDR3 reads CASSYSRTGGGYGYTF. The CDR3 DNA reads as TGTGCCAGCAGTTACTCGCGGACAGGGGGAGGCTATGGCTACACCTTC.

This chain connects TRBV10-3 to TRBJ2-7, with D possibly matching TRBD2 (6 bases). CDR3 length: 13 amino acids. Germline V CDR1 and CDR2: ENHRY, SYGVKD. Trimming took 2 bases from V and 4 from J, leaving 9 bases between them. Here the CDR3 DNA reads TGTGCCATCAGTGAGGCGGGGTCGTACGAGCAGTACTTC. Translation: CAISEAGSYEQYF.

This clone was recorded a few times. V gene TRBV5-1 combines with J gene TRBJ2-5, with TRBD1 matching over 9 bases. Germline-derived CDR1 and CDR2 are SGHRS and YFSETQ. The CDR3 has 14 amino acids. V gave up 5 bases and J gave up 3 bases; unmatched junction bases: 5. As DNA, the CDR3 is TGCGCCAGCAGGTCCGGGACAGGGAAAGAGACCCAGTACTTC. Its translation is CASRSGTGKETQYF.

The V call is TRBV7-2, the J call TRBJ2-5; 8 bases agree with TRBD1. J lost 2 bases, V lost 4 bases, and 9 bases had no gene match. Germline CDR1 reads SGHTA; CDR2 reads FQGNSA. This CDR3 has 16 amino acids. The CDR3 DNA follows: TGTGCCAGCAGCTCAACCGGACAGGGAAGACAAGAGACCCAGTACTTC. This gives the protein CASSSTGQGRQETQYF.

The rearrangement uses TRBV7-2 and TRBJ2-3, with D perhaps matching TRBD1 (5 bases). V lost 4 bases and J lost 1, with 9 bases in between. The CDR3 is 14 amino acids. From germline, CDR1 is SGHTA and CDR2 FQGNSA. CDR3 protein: CASSSLRGTDTQYF. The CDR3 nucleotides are TGTGCCAGCAGCTCCCTCAGGGGCACAGATACGCAGTATTTT.

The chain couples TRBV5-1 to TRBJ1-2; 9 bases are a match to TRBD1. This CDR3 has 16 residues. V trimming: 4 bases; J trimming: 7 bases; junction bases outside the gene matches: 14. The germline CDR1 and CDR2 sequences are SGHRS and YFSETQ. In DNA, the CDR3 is TGCGCCAGCAGCGTGGGACAGGGAACCCCTAAGGGTGGCTACACCTTC. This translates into CASSVGQGTPKGGYTF.